This TCR beta chain was retrieved from a study of T-cell reconstitution after alpha-beta-depleted transplantation in children. Details on this clonotype: Antigen: not known.

Study-wide results and limits: Some patients showed high day-60 TCRbeta diversity, which derived from surviving recipient T cells and thymic progenitors. T-cell counts and diversity at one year following transplant were attributed mainly to newly produced T cells. Two months or so post-transplant, alpha-beta T cells reportedly derived from several hundred expanded graft clones.

Germline lookup yields CDR1 DFQATT and CDR2 SNEGSKA (reference sequence). This CDR3 region has 14 residues. The J segment lost 1 base and the V segment lost 6 bases, leaving 6 bases of the junction unmatched. Preparing the TCRbeta library involved the use of unique molecular identifiers. TCRdb re-derived calls from the PCR reads in MiXCR, one entry per CDR3 protein. The repertoire holds about 580,000 distinct CDR3 sequences, with under 30% as singletons. V usage is TRBV20-1 and J usage is TRBJ2-5; TRBD2 matches at 9 bases. The source material was PBMCs, mostly from graft donor cells, sampled 360 days after TCRalphabeta/CD19-depleted stem cell transplant. This clonotype was sampled from a boy in the first two years of life who had a stem cell transplant for acute myeloid leukemia, so the T cells may come from the graft donor. As DNA, the CDR3 is TGCAGTGCCCCTGCGGGGGGGATCCAAGAGACCCAGTACTTC. Its protein is CSAPAGGIQETQYF.